Sequencing of this TCR beta chain was carried out in a study of blood T cell repertoires in COVID-19 (dated by TCRdb to the early 2020s). General notes on the study: Collaborator samples came from the United States, Italy and Spain and covered acute and convalescent phases of COVID-19. The samples were drawn from two sources: the first 160 participants of the ongoing ImmuneRACE study, and approximately 1,300 subjects contributed by 6 global collaborators. Deeply sampled blood TCRbeta repertoires from subjects exposed to, actively infected with, or recovered from COVID-19 were included in the dataset. Where available, HLA class I and class II types were taken from metadata supplied by the sample provider and were not determined by assay-based typing. Nearly every sample came with metadata listing a de-identified subject ID, COVID-19 status, age in years and sex. The repertoires were released in a freely available public database meant as a resource for research on the immune response to SARS-CoV-2. The material from the prospective study consisted of cDNA or gDNA derived from T cells, B-cell-depleted T cells, or PBMCs.

Participants in the prospective study were enrolled through a virtual design, were aged about 18 to 100 years, and lived in fewer than 30 United States geographic areas. In the prospective study, cohorts were assigned on the basis of participant-reported clinical history obtained from a screening survey and a study questionnaire. ImmuneRACE Cohort 3 recovered participants were defined by two consecutive negative NP/OP PCR tests, healthcare professional clearance, or symptom resolution. Mobile phlebotomists in the prospective study collected whole blood, serum and a nasopharyngeal or oropharyngeal swab from every participant. Prospective study participants could optionally give additional blood draws and questionnaires over an approximately two-month period. Blood samples from the prospective study were shipped frozen or at room temperature prior to DNA extraction. Counted from cysteine to phenylalanine, this CDR3 has 16 amino acids. The CDR3 DNA has 48 bases and is translated from base 1. Per the germline V gene, KGHDR is the CDR1 and SFDVKD is the CDR2. The junction shows trimming of 3 bases on V and 2 bases on J, and the gene matches do not reach 6 bases of it.

General conclusions and limits of the study: The amount of clinical and demographic metadata varied by source and participant and was provided uncurated.

TCRbeta CDR3 regions were amplified from genomic DNA by means of the immunoSEQ Assay, a bias-controlled multiplex PCR. As for the authors' bioinformatics: Within the assay, amplification of reference gene primers was used to estimate how many nucleated cells each sample contained. To quantify the absolute abundance of each unique TCRbeta CDR3 rearrangement, sequence reads were collapsed and filtered. Productive Simpson clonality was computed per sample as the square root of Simpson's diversity index over productive rearrangements. TCRdb stores this immuneACCESS table with in-frame sequences only. Part of the clones is absent; in the studies checked, under half of the shortfall reflects unresolved V genes, and no reason is known for the rest. V and J calls and clone size are as listed in that table; D and trimming were resolved from the DNA. Across this sample there are around 330,000 clones, with approximately 88% seen only once. More than 8.5% of the sample is held by the ten biggest clonotypes.

Note on this clone: The target of this receptor is not known. The record has no base qualities; no much larger clone is one base away.

This sequence originates from a woman between 18 and 29 years old who had recovered from COVID-19. In this chain, TRBV24-1 is recombined with TRBJ2-1, and TRBD1 aligns with 7 junction nucleotides. The specimen sequenced was PBMCs or T cells enriched from blood (not recorded which). The nucleotide sequence is TGTGCCACCAGTGATGCGGACAGGATCACCTACAATGAGCAGTTCTTC. Translation gives CATSDADRITYNEQFF.